These T cell receptor beta chains were read from a single sample in a study of cytomegalovirus exposure and HLA in healthy donors. Assay used: immunoSEQ multiplex PCR; TCRdb lists only in-frame clones, some missing. The sample has tens of thousands of clones, less than 85% seen once. The sequenced sample consisted of PBMCs. These receptors all stem from a woman younger than 30 in good health and CMV-seronegative. Both conserved end residues are part of each CDR3. D genes are given only for firm matches. Clone size is shown for a subset of rows, as once, few, many or a class of expanded clone.

- | TRBJ1-2 | TRBV9 | - | TGTGCCAGCAGCGTATCCTCCGACAGTACGAACGGCTACACCTTC | CASSVSSDSTNGYTF
few | TRBJ1-1 | TRBV18 | - | TGTGCCAGCTCACGGGCTAGGGGTGGCAACACTGAAGCTTTCTTT | CASSRARGGNTEAFF
- | TRBJ2-5 | TRBV2 | TRBD2 | TGTGCCAGCGATACAAGCGGGAGGGGGGGGGAGACCCAGTACTTC | CASDTSGRGGETQYF
- | TRBJ2-7 | TRBV5-5 | - | TGTGCCAGCAGAGGGGGATTGGCCGCGGCCTACGAGCAGTACTTC | CASRGGLAAAYEQYF
once | TRBJ2-3 | TRBV6-6 | TRBD1 | TGTGCCAGCAGTGGGACAGGGCCAGATACGCAGTATTTT | CASSGTGPDTQYF
- | TRBJ2-5 | TRBV9 | TRBD2 | TGTGCCAGCAGCGGCCGGATAGCGGGAGCGGAGACCCAGTACTTC | CASSGRIAGAETQYF
once | TRBJ2-7 | TRBV27 | - | TGTGCCAGCAGTTTGAAAGGGGACTACGAGCAGTACTTC | CASSLKGDYEQYF
- | TRBJ1-6 | TRBV6-5 | - | TGTGCCAGCAGTTACCTGCGATCACCCCTCCACTTT | CASSYLRSPLHF
once | TRBJ1-2 | TRBV6-1 | - | TGTGCCAGCAGTGAAGAAATGGCAGGGGCAGGCTATGGCTACACCTTC | CASSEEMAGAGYGYTF
few | TRBJ1-1 | TRBV27 | - | TGTGCCAGCAGCCAGACCGCAGACTGGGACACTGAAGCTTTCTTT | CASSQTADWDTEAFF
- | TRBJ1-2 | TRBV7-3 | - | TGTGCCAGCGGCCTTGGGGGGAGGGCCGGCTACACCTTC | CASGLGGRAGYTF
few | TRBJ1-4 | TRBV7-7 | TRBD1 | TGTGCCAGCAGCTTAGGACAGGGGCCCAATGAAAAACTGTTTTTT | CASSLGQGPNEKLFF
- | TRBJ2-2 | TRBV6-4 | TRBD2 | TGTGCCAGCACCACGACTAGCGGGAACACCGGGGAGCTGTTTTTT | CASTTTSGNTGELFF
- | TRBJ2-7 | TRBV6-5 | - | TGTGCCAGCAGTTACTCGGGGAGCCGCGAGCAGTACTTC | CASSYSGSREQYF
few | TRBJ2-2 | TRBV30 | - | TGTGCCTGGACTAGAAGGGGCGCCGGGGAGCTGTTTTTT | CAWTRRGAGELFF